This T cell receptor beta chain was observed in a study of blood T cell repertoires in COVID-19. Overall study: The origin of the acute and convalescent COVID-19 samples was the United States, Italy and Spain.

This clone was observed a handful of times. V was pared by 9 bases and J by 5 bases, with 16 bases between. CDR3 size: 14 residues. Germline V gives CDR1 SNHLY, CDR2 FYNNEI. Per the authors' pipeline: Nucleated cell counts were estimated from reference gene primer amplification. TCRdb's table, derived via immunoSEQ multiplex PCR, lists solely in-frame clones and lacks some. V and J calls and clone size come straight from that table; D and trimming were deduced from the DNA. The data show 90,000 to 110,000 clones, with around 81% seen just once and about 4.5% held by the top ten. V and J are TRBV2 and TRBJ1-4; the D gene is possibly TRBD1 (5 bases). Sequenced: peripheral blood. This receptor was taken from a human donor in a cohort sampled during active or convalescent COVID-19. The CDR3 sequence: CASIGDRGNEKLFF. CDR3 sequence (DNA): TGTGCCAGTATTGGGGACCGGGGGAATGAAAAACTGTTTTTT. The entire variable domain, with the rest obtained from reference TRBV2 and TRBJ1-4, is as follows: EPEVTQTPSHQVTQMGQEVILRCVPISNHLYFYWYRQILGQKVEFLVSFYNNEISEKSEIFDDQFSVERPDGSNFTLKIRSTKLEDSAMYFCASIGDRGNEKLFFGSGTQLSVL.